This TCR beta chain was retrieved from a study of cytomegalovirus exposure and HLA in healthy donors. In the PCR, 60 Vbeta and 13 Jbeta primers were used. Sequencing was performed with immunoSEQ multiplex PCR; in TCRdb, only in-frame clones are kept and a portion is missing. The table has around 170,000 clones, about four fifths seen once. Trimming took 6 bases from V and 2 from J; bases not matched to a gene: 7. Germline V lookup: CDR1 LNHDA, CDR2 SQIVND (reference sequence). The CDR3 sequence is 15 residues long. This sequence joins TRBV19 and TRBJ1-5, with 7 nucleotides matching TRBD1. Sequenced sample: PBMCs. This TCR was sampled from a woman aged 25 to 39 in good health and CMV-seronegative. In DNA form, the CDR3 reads TGTGCCAGTAGCAACAGGGGAGGCGGCAATCAGCCCCAGCATTTT. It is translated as CASSNRGGGNQPQHF.